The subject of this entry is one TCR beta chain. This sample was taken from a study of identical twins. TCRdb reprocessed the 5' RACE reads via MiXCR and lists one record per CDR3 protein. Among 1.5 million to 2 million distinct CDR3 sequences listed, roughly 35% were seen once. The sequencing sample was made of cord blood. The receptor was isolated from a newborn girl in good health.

CDR3 nucleotides: TGTGCCAGCAGCAAAGACTACACCGAGTACGAGCAGTACTTC. Translation gives CASSKDYTEYEQYF. This chain uses TRBV21-1 with TRBJ2-7. TRBV21-1 corresponds to a pseudogene. This CDR3 contains 14 residues.